The 14 T cell receptor beta chains below all came from one sample that was sequenced in a study of T cell responses to AZD1222 COVID-19 vaccine. Only in-frame clones appear in the TCRdb table, and some are missing; sequencing was by immunoSEQ multiplex PCR. Among around 110,000 clones listed, about 90% were seen once. This sample comprised peripheral blood, obtained 28 days after the second AZD1222 dose. The receptors here all came from an adult who received the AZD1222 COVID-19 vaccine.

The chain employs TRBV18 and TRBJ1-5; D is unresolved. V was pared by 5 bases and J by 2 bases, with 13 bases between. Germline lookup yields CDR1 KGHSH and CDR2 LQKENI. This CDR3 comprises 15 residues. CDR3 amino acids: CASSSLDNGNQPQHF. CDR3 nucleotide sequence: TGTGCCAGCTCAAGTTTAGACAATGGCAATCAGCCCCAGCATTTT.

This chain links TRBV18 with TRBJ1-5, with 7 bases aligning to TRBD1. This CDR3 comprises 15 residues. Trimming removed 0 bases from V and 4 bases from J; junction bases left unmatched: 3. Germline CDR1 is KGHSH and CDR2 is LQKENI. The CDR3 DNA is TGTGCCAGCTCACCACCTGGGACAGATAATCAGCCCCAGCATTTT. The encoded protein is CASSPPGTDNQPQHF.

The rearrangement links TRBV28 to TRBJ2-3, with TRBD2 identical over 9 bases. In germline, CDR1 is MDHEN, CDR2 SYDVKM. The V segment lost 6 bases and the J segment 0 bases; nucleotides outside the gene matches: 4. The CDR3 spans 15 residues. The CDR3: CASSPLAGSTDTQYF. The CDR3 region has the DNA TGTGCCAGCAGCCCACTAGCGGGTAGCACAGATACGCAGTATTTT.

The chain joins TRBV3-1 (or the pseudogene TRBV3-2) to TRBJ2-1; D may be TRBD1 (6 bases). This CDR3 region has 14 residues. The germline CDR1 and CDR2 sequences are LGHDT and YNNKEL (reference sequence). V was pared by 10 bases and J by 8 bases, with 21 bases between. CDR3 sequence: CATRQGLLADEQFF. The CDR3 DNA reads TGTGCCACCCGTCAGGGGCTACTCGCTGATGAGCAGTTCTTC.

This clone occurred once. This chain uses TRBV5-6 with TRBJ1-2, with D perhaps matching TRBD1 (6 bases). In germline, CDR1 is SGHDT, CDR2 YYEEEE. The CDR3 runs 15 residues. Trimming left V 1 base short and J 2 bases short, with 12 bases between. CDR3 in amino acids: CASSLSGGRNYGYTF. The CDR3 bases are TGTGCCAGCAGCTTGAGTGGGGGGCGCAACTATGGCTACACCTTC. Drawing the rest from reference TRBV5-6 and TRBJ1-2, the complete variable domain is DAGVTQSPTHLIKTRGQQVTLRCSPKSGHDTVSWYQQALGQGPQFIFQYYEEEERQRGNFPDRFSGHQFPNYSSELNVNALLLGDSALYLCASSLSGGRNYGYTFGSGTRLTVV.

The chain is built from TRBV28 and TRBJ1-6; D not certain. The CDR3 covers 14 residues. Trimming removed 3 bases from V and 7 bases from J, with 10 bases in between. Looked up from germline, CDR1 is MDHEN and CDR2 is SYDVKM. In DNA, the CDR3 is TGTGCCAGCAGTTTCACCCATCGAAATTCACCCCTCCACTTT. Its translation: CASSFTHRNSPLHF.

The chain has TRBV19 and TRBJ2-1; D possibly corresponds to TRBD2 (6 bases). Germline assignment: CDR1 LNHDA and CDR2 SQIVND (reference sequence). CDR3 size: 13 residues. V lost 6 bases and J 10 bases, leaving 16 bases between the germline ends. CDR3 DNA: TGTGCCAGTAGCTCAATGGGAGGCGAGGAGCAGTTCTTC. Amino acid sequence: CASSSMGGEEQFF.

V is TRBV29-1 and J is TRBJ2-1, with D possibly being TRBD2 (6 bases). The germline V and J ends were trimmed by 6 bases and 4 bases, with 19 bases remaining between them. Germline CDR1 SQVTM, CDR2 ANQGSEA. CDR3 length: 15 amino acids. The CDR3 sequence is CSVAVRGTTYNEQFF. Here the CDR3 DNA reads TGCAGCGTGGCAGTCCGGGGGACGACTTACAATGAGCAGTTCTTC.

This chain links TRBV5-1 with TRBJ2-3, with D unclear. CDR1 and CDR2 (germline): SGHRS, YFSETQ. Trimming stripped 2 bases from V and 2 bases from J, with 12 bases between. The CDR3 runs 15 residues. CDR3 nucleotide sequence: TGCGCCAGCAGCTTTCAGTTAGGGAACACAGATACGCAGTATTTT. Translating it yields CASSFQLGNTDTQYF. The full variable domain, in which reference TRBV5-1 and TRBJ2-3 provide the parts outside the CDR3, is KAGVTQTPRYLIKTRGQQVTLSCSPISGHRSVSWYQQTPGQGLQFLFEYFSETQRNKGNFPGRFSGRQFSNSRSEMNVSTLELGDSALYLCASSFQLGNTDTQYFGPGTRLTVL.

CDR3 DNA sequence: TGTGCCAGCAGCTTAAATCCCGGGGATACGCAGTATTTT. It encodes CASSLNPGDTQYF. V is TRBV7-3 and J is TRBJ2-3; D unresolved. V was pared by 1 base and J by 6 bases, with 8 bases between. The CDR3 contains 13 residues. Per germline, CDR1 SGHTA and CDR2 FQGTGA. The full variable domain, with the rest looked up from reference TRBV7-3 and TRBJ2-3, is GAGVSQTPSNKVTEKGKYVELRCDPISGHTALYWYRQSLGQGPEFLIYFQGTGAADDSGLPNDRFFAVRPEGSVSTLKIQRTERGDSAVYLCASSLNPGDTQYFGPGTRLTVL.

The gene calls are TRBV19 and TRBJ1-4; weak D call: TRBD1 (6 bases). The germline V gene encodes CDR1 LNHDA and CDR2 SQIVND (reference sequence). V was cut by 6 bases and J by 0 bases, with 17 bases left in between. The CDR3 extends over 17 amino acids. The CDR3 coding sequence is TGTGCCAGTAGCCATCCGTCGAGGGGGACAACTAATGAAAAACTGTTTTTT. Protein sequence: CASSHPSRGTTNEKLFF.

This chain uses TRBV3-1 (or the pseudogene TRBV3-2) with TRBJ2-6; D may be TRBD2 (5 bases). CDR3 size: 15 residues. Germline loops: CDR1 LGHDT, CDR2 YNNKEL (reference sequence). V shed 1 base and J shed 2 bases, with 6 bases lying between them. The CDR3 sequence is CASSQAGTGANVLTF. The CDR3 DNA follows: TGTGCCAGCAGCCAAGCCGGGACTGGGGCCAACGTCCTGACTTTC.

The J gene is TRBJ2-7, the V gene TRBV19; unclear D gene. V lost 5 bases and J 2 bases, leaving 16 bases between the germline ends. Germline values: CDR1 LNHDA, CDR2 SQIVND (reference sequence). This CDR3 contains 15 residues. CDR3 sequence reads: CASSSPSTHPYEQYF. The CDR3 DNA reads TGTGCCAGTAGTTCCCCTTCTACACATCCCTACGAGCAGTACTTC.

The rearrangement joins TRBV6-5 to TRBJ2-7; D perhaps matches TRBD1 (6 bases). CDR1 is MNHEY, CDR2 SVGAGI, per germline. V dropped 2 bases and J dropped 3 bases, with 17 bases sitting between them. The CDR3 loop spans 16 amino acids. In DNA form, the CDR3 reads TGTGCCAGCAGTTACCACTACAGGGCATTGGGCTACGAGCAGTACTTC. Translating it yields CASSYHYRALGYEQYF.